The entry that follows covers one TCR beta chain sequence. An end of the junction does not agree with germline; a read error may underlie this. These data belong to a study of T-cell reconstitution after alpha-beta-depleted transplantation in children. Unique molecular identifiers were incorporated during preparation of the TCRbeta library. TCRdb called the PCR reads again in MiXCR, with one record for every CDR3 protein. The data hold approximately 800,000 distinct CDR3 sequences, with 16% observed a single time. Germline V gene lookup returns CDR1 SGHTA and CDR2 FQGTGA. The CDR3 is 13 residues long.

The receptor was isolated from a male patient between 10 and 17 years old who had a stem cell transplant for acute lymphoblastic leukemia, so the T cells may come from the graft donor. J is TRBJ1-2 and V is TRBV7-3, with D uncertain. Here the sequenced sample was PBMCs, mostly from graft donor cells, taken 360 days after TCRalphabeta/CD19-depleted stem cell transplant. CDR3 nucleotide sequence: TGTGCCAGCAGCCTCCGAGCAGACGGCCCTTCTTTCTTC. Amino acid sequence: CASSLRADGPSFF.